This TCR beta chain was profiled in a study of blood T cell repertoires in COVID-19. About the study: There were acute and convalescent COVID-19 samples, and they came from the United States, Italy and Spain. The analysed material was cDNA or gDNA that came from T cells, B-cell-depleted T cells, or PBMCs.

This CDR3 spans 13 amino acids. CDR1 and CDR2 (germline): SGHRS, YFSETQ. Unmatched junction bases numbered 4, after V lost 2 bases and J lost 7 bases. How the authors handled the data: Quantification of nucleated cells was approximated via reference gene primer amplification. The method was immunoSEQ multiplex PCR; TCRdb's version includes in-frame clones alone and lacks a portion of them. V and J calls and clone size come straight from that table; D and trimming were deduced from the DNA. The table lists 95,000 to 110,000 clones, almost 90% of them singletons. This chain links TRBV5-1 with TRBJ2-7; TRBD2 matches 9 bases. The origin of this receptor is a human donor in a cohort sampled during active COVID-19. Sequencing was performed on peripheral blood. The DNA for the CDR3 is TGCGCCAGCAGCTTCAGGCTAGCGGGGGAGCAGTACTTC. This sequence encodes CASSFRLAGEQYF.